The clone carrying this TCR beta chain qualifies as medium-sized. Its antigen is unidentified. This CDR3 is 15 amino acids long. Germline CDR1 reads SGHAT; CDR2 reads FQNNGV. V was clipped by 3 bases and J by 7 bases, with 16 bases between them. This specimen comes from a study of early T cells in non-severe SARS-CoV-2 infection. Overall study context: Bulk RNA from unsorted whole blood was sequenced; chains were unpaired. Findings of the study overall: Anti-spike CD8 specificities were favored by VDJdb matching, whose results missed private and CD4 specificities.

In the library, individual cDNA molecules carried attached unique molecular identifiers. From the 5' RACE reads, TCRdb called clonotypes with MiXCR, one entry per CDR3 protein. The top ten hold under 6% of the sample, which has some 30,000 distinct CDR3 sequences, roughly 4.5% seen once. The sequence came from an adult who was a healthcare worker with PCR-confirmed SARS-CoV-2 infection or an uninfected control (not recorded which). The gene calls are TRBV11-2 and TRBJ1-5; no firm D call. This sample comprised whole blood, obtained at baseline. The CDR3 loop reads CASSFPLLGRQPQHF. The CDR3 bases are TGTGCCAGCAGCTTTCCCCTCCTTGGGAGGCAGCCCCAGCATTTT.